These 21 T cell receptor beta chains share one sample of origin, sequenced in a study of T cells in Graves' hyperthyroidism and ophthalmopathy. The CDR3 regions of TCR beta were amplified from RNA transcripts. The HTBI primer set was used in a first-round RT-PCR of the TCR CDR3. TCRdb called the multiplex PCR reads again in MiXCR, with one record for every CDR3 protein. The table shows about 360,000 distinct CDR3 sequences, with around a quarter occurring only once. Sequenced sample: blood. The receptors originated from a man aged 50 or older with Graves' hyperthyroidism.

This clonotype was found a few times. V usage is TRBV20-1 and J usage is TRBJ2-1; 7 nucleotides agree with TRBD2. With 3 bases clipped from V and 2 bases from J, the junction kept 10 bases outside the gene matches. This CDR3 has 16 residues. Germline CDR1 reads DFQATT; CDR2 reads SNEGSKA (reference sequence). The CDR3 spells CSASFRGRGTYNEQFF. The CDR3 coding sequence is TGCAGTGCTAGTTTCCGCGGGAGAGGTACCTACAATGAGCAGTTCTTC.

The chain links TRBV20-1 to TRBJ2-7, with TRBD1 matching 7 bases. The CDR3 length is 15 residues. Per the germline V gene, CDR1 is DFQATT and CDR2 is SNEGSKA (reference sequence). V shed 0 bases and J 2 bases; nucleotides not matched to a gene: 7. In DNA, the CDR3 is TGCAGTGCTAGAGACTCGATGGGACAGCCCTACGAGCAGTACTTC. Its translation is CSARDSMGQPYEQYF.

The V and J genes are TRBV4-1 and TRBJ2-5, with D unresolved. Trimming left V 0 bases short and J 4 bases short, with 6 bases between. Germline lookup yields CDR1 MGHRA and CDR2 YSYEKL. CDR3 length equals 13 residues. The CDR3 is CASSQEGGETQYF. CDR3 sequence (DNA): TGCGCCAGCAGCCAAGAAGGTGGAGAGACCCAGTACTTC.

The chain links TRBV5-1 to TRBJ2-5; TRBD1 agrees at 10 bases. This CDR3 contains 16 residues. Germline values: CDR1 SGHRS, CDR2 YFSETQ. V was pared by 3 bases and J by 0 bases, with 5 bases of the junction left unmatched. The CDR3 here is CASSSGTGVYQETQYF. In nucleotides, the CDR3 is TGCGCCAGCAGCTCAGGGACAGGGGTGTACCAAGAGACCCAGTACTTC.

The chain uses TRBV6-2 or TRBV6-3 and TRBJ1-1; perhaps TRBD1 as D (5 bases). CDR3 size: 14 residues. The germline V and J ends were trimmed by 10 bases and 4 bases, with 19 bases remaining between them. The germline CDR1 and CDR2 sequences are MNHEY and SVGEGT. CDR3 amino acids: CATPGHGGATEAFF. The CDR3 coding sequence is TGTGCCACCCCGGGCCATGGGGGTGCCACTGAAGCTTTCTTT.

The V call is TRBV7-7, the J call TRBJ2-3; TRBD2 might be the D (5 bases). The germline gives CDR1 SSHAT, CDR2 FNYEAQ (reference sequence). This CDR3 is built from 14 residues. The germline V and J ends were trimmed by 5 bases and 0 bases, with 9 bases remaining between them. CDR3 DNA: TGTGCCAGCAGCGATAGGACTAGCACAGATACGCAGTATTTT. Amino acid sequence: CASSDRTSTDTQYF.

This clonotype was detected once. The V call is TRBV6-1, the J call TRBJ1-1; no clear D gene. V gave up 10 bases and J gave up 11 bases, with 14 bases separating them. Germline CDR1 reads MNHNS; CDR2 reads SASEGT. CDR3 length: 10 amino acids. This chain's CDR3 is CAIDGLWAFF. CDR3 in DNA: TGTGCCATCGATGGACTGTGGGCTTTCTTT.

There are many counts of this clonotype. The V gene is TRBV7-3, the J gene TRBJ2-5, with D perhaps TRBD1 (6 bases). Trimming left V 5 bases short and J 3 bases short, with 16 bases between. Germline V gene sequence: CDR1 SGHTA, CDR2 FQGTGA. This CDR3 contains 15 residues. CDR3 amino acids: CASSPLPGHKETQYF. Written as DNA, the CDR3 is TGTGCCAGCAGCCCGTTACCGGGACACAAAGAGACCCAGTACTTC.

Only a few counts were recorded for this clonotype. The chain combines TRBV29-1 with TRBJ2-7; possibly TRBD1 or TRBD2 for D (5 bases each). V shed 3 bases and J shed 6 bases, with 12 bases lying between them. Per the germline V gene, CDR1 is SQVTM and CDR2 is ANQGSEA. This CDR3 comprises 12 residues. CDR3 bases: TGCAGCGTTGATCAGGGAGAGAGCGAGCAGTACTTC. It specifies CSVDQGESEQYF.

This rearrangement joins TRBV6-1 to TRBJ1-5, with 9 bases aligning to TRBD1. CDR1 and CDR2 (germline): MNHNS, SASEGT. This CDR3 comprises 15 residues. The ends lost 6 bases at V and 2 bases at J; junction bases unmatched: 5. The CDR3 DNA reads as TGTGCCAGCAGACTGACAGGGGGTGGCAATCAGCCCCAGCATTTT. Translated: CASRLTGGGNQPQHF.

The V call is TRBV5-6, the J call TRBJ2-1, with D perhaps being TRBD1 or TRBD2 (5 bases each). The ends were cut back, 0 bases at V and 5 bases at J, with 15 bases in the middle. The CDR3 runs to 16 residues. Germline V lookup: CDR1 SGHDT, CDR2 YYEEEE. Here the CDR3 reads CASSLVGDPYHNEQFF. CDR3 bases: TGTGCCAGCAGCTTGGTAGGGGACCCTTATCACAATGAGCAGTTCTTC.

The chain joins TRBV12-5 to TRBJ2-1; D unresolved. The CDR3 runs 11 residues. CDR1 is LGHNT, CDR2 FRNRAP, per germline. Trimming shortened V by 5 bases and J by 8 bases, and 7 bases separated the two germline ends. The CDR3 DNA reads as TGTGCTAGTGGTCCCAGAGATGAGCAGTTCTTC. It specifies CASGPRDEQFF.

This clonotype appeared a few times. The CDR3 nucleotides read TGTGCCAGCAGCCTACGACAGGGGAACCTCTATGGCTACACCTTC. It is translated as CASSLRQGNLYGYTF. The rearrangement uses TRBV2 and TRBJ1-2, with TRBD1 identical over 8 bases. Germline values: CDR1 SNHLY, CDR2 FYNNEI. This CDR3 has 15 amino acids. V was clipped by 6 bases and J by 4 bases; unmatched bases: 10. Full variable domain (remainder filled in from reference TRBV2 and TRBJ1-2): EPEVTQTPSHQVTQMGQEVILRCVPISNHLYFYWYRQILGQKVEFLVSFYNNEISEKSEIFDDQFSVERPDGSNFTLKIRSTKLEDSAMYFCASSLRQGNLYGYTFGSGTRLTVV.

The chain links TRBV24-1 to TRBJ2-7; D gene ambiguous. Germline-derived CDR1 and CDR2 are KGHDR and SFDVKD. Trimming stripped 4 bases from V and 2 bases from J, with 14 bases between. CDR3 length equals 15 residues. CDR3 coding DNA: TGTGCCACCAGTGACGGTCGTGACCCGCCCTACGAGCAGTACTTC. This sequence encodes CATSDGRDPPYEQYF.

This clonotype was seen a few times. The V call is TRBV11-2, the J call TRBJ2-1; 10 nucleotides agree with TRBD2. The junction had 7 bases not matched to a gene; V was cut back by 5 bases and J by 6 bases. CDR1 SGHAT and CDR2 FQNNGV come from the germline V gene. The CDR3 covers 15 residues. In nucleotides, the CDR3 is TGTGCCAGCAGCCTCTGGGCTAGCGGGAGCAATGAGCAGTTCTTC. This encodes CASSLWASGSNEQFF.

This chain connects TRBV7-9 to TRBJ2-3; no reliable D call. The V gene lost 4 bases and the J gene lost 2 bases, with 19 bases spanning the gap. Germline loops: CDR1 SEHNR, CDR2 FQNEAQ (reference sequence). CDR3 length equals 17 residues. The CDR3 coding sequence is TGTGCCAGCAGCTCCCTACTGGGCGGCAGCCACACAGATACGCAGTATTTT. Translation: CASSSLLGGSHTDTQYF.

This clonotype turned up a few times. The J gene is TRBJ1-4, the V gene TRBV12-3 or TRBV12-4, with 11 nucleotides matching TRBD1. Trimming cost V 2 bases and J 10 bases; bases outside gene matches: 6. The length of the CDR3 is 15 residues. The CDR3 DNA sequence: TGTGCCAGCAGTTTAACCGTTGGGACAGGGGGAAAACTGTTTTTT. Translating it yields CASSLTVGTGGKLFF.

The chain is built from TRBV11-2 and TRBJ2-2; 10 nucleotides agree with TRBD2. The CDR3 is made up of 15 amino acids. The ends lost 0 bases at V and 6 bases at J; junction bases unmatched: 1. Germline CDR1 and CDR2: SGHAT and FQNNGV. CDR3 protein: CASSLEAGGPGELFF. The CDR3 region has the DNA TGTGCCAGCAGCTTAGAAGCGGGAGGGCCCGGGGAGCTGTTTTTT.

This clonotype was seen a few times. V and J are TRBV6-1 and TRBJ1-6; D not resolved. The germline V and J ends were trimmed by 6 bases and 8 bases, with 8 bases remaining between them. There are 12 residues in the CDR3. Germline V gives CDR1 MNHNS, CDR2 SASEGT. CDR3 in DNA: TGTGCCAGCAGGGGTGGGGATTCACCCCTCCACTTT. Translation gives CASRGGDSPLHF.

This clonotype was seen only a few times. The gene calls are TRBV6-2 or TRBV6-3 and TRBJ2-3, with D unclear. V was pared by 7 bases and J by 2 bases, with 10 bases between. This CDR3 is built from 13 residues. CDR1 is MNHEY, CDR2 SVGEGT, per germline. This CDR3 reads CASTRSLTDTQYF. The CDR3 DNA follows: TGTGCCAGCACCCGAAGCCTCACAGATACGCAGTATTTT.

The CDR3 loop is CASSGPPGLFGGTQYF. CDR3 nucleotide sequence: TGTGCCAGTAGTGGCCCGCCGGGACTTTTTGGTGGTACGCAGTATTTT. J is TRBJ2-3 and V is TRBV19, with D maybe TRBD2 (6 bases). CDR1 and CDR2 (germline): LNHDA, SQIVND (reference sequence). CDR3 length equals 16 residues. Trimming left V 5 bases short and J 8 bases short, with 23 bases between.